This TCR beta chain was documented in a study of sequential checkpoint blockade in melanoma. The overall study: Patients were randomized 1:1 to nivolumab-then-ipilimumab or ipilimumab-then-nivolumab first-line. After both sequences, patients received maintenance nivolumab.

Generated by immunoSEQ multiplex PCR, the TCRdb table keeps only in-frame clones and is missing some. The data hold thousands of clones, with 70% to 80% observed a single time. Looked up from germline, CDR1 is SNHLY and CDR2 is FYNNEI. The V end lost 8 bases, the J end lost 3 bases, and 16 bases lay between the germline ends. CDR3 size: 15 residues. Treatment of the sample: randomized to nivolumab then ipilimumab (arm A) or the reverse (arm B). Patients had received no earlier DNA-damaging chemotherapy. PBMC sorting kept live CD3+CD8+ cells without CD19 or CD56. V is TRBV2 and J is TRBJ1-4; D unresolved. The source is a human donor with melanoma. The sample was CD8+ T cells sorted from blood (inferred from file names), taken from a patient given nivolumab and ipilimumab in sequence. Here the CDR3 DNA reads TGTGCCAGCGGGGAGCGGGGAAGGGCTAATGAAAAACTGTTTTTT. Translating it yields CASGERGRANEKLFF.